Listed below are T cell receptor beta chains from one sample, sequenced in a study of cytomegalovirus exposure and HLA in healthy donors. Produced via immunoSEQ multiplex PCR; TCRdb's table is partial and in-frame only. Altogether roughly 30,000 clones are present, around 87% being singletons, with the ten largest covering under 3%. Sequencing was carried out using PBMCs. These receptors all stem from a boy aged 10-17 years in good health and CMV-seronegative. CDR3s include the opening cysteine and the closing phenylalanine or tryptophan. The D gene is left open where the match is weak. Size values are once, few and many counts, or a class for expanded clones, and some rows have none.

J	size	V	D	DNA	CDR3
TRBJ2-2	NA	TRBV7-9	TRBD2	TGTGCCAGCAGGGAAGAGCGGGGAGACACCGGGGAGCTGTTTTTT	CASREERGDTGELFF
TRBJ1-1	once	TRBV7-6	TRBD1	TGTGCCAGCAGCGACAGGGCCGACACTGAAGCTTTCTTT	CASSDRADTEAFF
TRBJ2-6	NA	TRBV19	NA	TGTGCCAGTAGTATCTACCATAATACTGGGGCCAACGTCCTGACTTTC	CASSIYHNTGANVLTF
TRBJ2-5	NA	TRBV4-1	TRBD2	TGCGCCAGCAGCCCAGGGACTAGTCAAGAGACCCAGTACTTC	CASSPGTSQETQYF
TRBJ2-2	NA	TRBV1	NA	TGCACCAGCTTCACCGGGACAGGGAACACCGGGGAGCTGTTTTTT	CTSFTGTGNTGELFF
TRBJ1-1	NA	TRBV7-6	NA	TGTGCCAGCAGCTTAGGGTCCCAGGGTTGGTACACTGAAGCTTTCTTT	CASSLGSQGWYTEAFF
TRBJ2-3	NA	TRBV2	NA	TGTGCCAGCAGTGGACAGGATTTTAAGAGTGATACGCAGTATTTT	CASSGQDFKSDTQYF
TRBJ2-1	NA	TRBV9	TRBD2	TGTGCCAGCAGCGTAGCGGGGGGTGTATACAATGAGCAGTTCTTC	CASSVAGGVYNEQFF
TRBJ2-5	NA	TRBV29-1	NA	TGCAGCGTTGAAATACAGGAACAAGAGACCCAGTACTTC	CSVEIQEQETQYF
TRBJ2-4	NA	TRBV7-9	NA	TGTGCCAGCAGCCACCGCGCAGGGCGATCCAAAAACATTCAGTACTTC	CASSHRAGRSKNIQYF
TRBJ1-6	NA	TRBV30	TRBD1	TGTGCCTGGAGTAAGGACAGGGAGTATTCACCCCTCCACTTT	CAWSKDREYSPLHF
TRBJ1-6	once	TRBV7-2	NA	TGTGCCAGCAGCTTAGTTCAGGGGTTCTCCTATAATTCACCCCTCCACTTT	CASSLVQGFSYNSPLHF
TRBJ1-5	NA	TRBV28	TRBD1	TGTGCCAGCAGCCGGGACAGGGGGCTCAGTCAGCCCCAGCATTTT	CASSRDRGLSQPQHF
TRBJ2-3	NA	TRBV7-9	TRBD1	TGTGCCAGCAGCTTCGGTCGACAGGGAACAGATACGCAGTATTTT	CASSFGRQGTDTQYF
TRBJ2-3	few	TRBV10-3	TRBD1	TGTGCCATCAGTGAGTTCGTCCGGACAGGCTTGGATCTAGATACGCAGTATTTT	CAISEFVRTGLDLDTQYF
TRBJ2-2	NA	TRBV2	NA	TGTGCCAGCAGCCTTAAGACAGGGAACACCGGGGAGCTGTTTTTT	CASSLKTGNTGELFF
TRBJ1-2	NA	TRBV19	TRBD1	TGTGCCAGTATCCAGCCGGGGACAGGCTATGGCTACACCTTC	CASIQPGTGYGYTF
TRBJ2-1	NA	TRBV18	TRBD1	TGTGCCAGCTCACCATGGGACAGGGAGAAAGCCTACAATGAGCAGTTCTTC	CASSPWDREKAYNEQFF
TRBJ1-4	NA	TRBV5-1	TRBD1	TGCGCCAGCACCGGGACAGGGGGATCGAATGAAAAACTGTTTTTT	CASTGTGGSNEKLFF
TRBJ1-6	NA	TRBV4-2	TRBD1	TGTGCCAGCAGCCCGGGACAGGCGGGGAATTCACCCCTCCACTTT	CASSPGQAGNSPLHF
TRBJ2-3	few	TRBV6-5	TRBD2	TGTGCCAGCAGTCCGCGGGGGGTGAACACAGATACGCAGTATTTT	CASSPRGVNTDTQYF
TRBJ2-7	NA	TRBV7-9	TRBD1	TGTGCCAGCAGCTTACCGACAGGGACGGACTACGAGCAGTACTTC	CASSLPTGTDYEQYF
TRBJ1-5	NA	TRBV2	TRBD1	TGTGCCAGCAGTATAGACAGGGACGACAATCAGCCCCAGCATTTT	CASSIDRDDNQPQHF
TRBJ2-7	few	TRBV5-1	NA	TGCGCCAGCAGCTTGGGGGGGGTCCTCTCCTACGAGCAGTACTTC	CASSLGGVLSYEQYF
TRBJ2-5	NA	TRBV25-1	TRBD2	TGTGCCAGCAGTGACAACGTTGTGGCGGGGGGGCGTGAGACCCAGTACTTC	CASSDNVVAGGRETQYF
TRBJ1-3	NA	TRBV5-1	NA	TGCGCCAGCAGCGTATCAGGTCTGTACTCTGGAAACACCATATATTTT	CASSVSGLYSGNTIYF
TRBJ1-1	NA	TRBV28	NA	TGTGCCAGCAGTTTACGGGCAGGGTACACTGAAGCTTTCTTT	CASSLRAGYTEAFF
TRBJ1-4	NA	TRBV5-6	TRBD1	TGTGCCAGCAGCTTCCCGGGACAGGAGGTTGAAAAACTGTTTTTT	CASSFPGQEVEKLFF
TRBJ2-5	NA	TRBV7-2	NA	TGTGCCAGCAGCTTAATGTTCAGCCAAGAGACCCAGTACTTC	CASSLMFSQETQYF